A selection of T cell receptor beta chains follows, all from one sample in a study of T cell responses to AZD1222 COVID-19 vaccine. The assay was immunoSEQ multiplex PCR, and TCRdb's table has in-frame clones only and misses some. Altogether 100,000 to 150,000 clones are present, approximately 83% being singletons, with the ten largest covering about 1.6%. This specimen was peripheral blood, taken on day 0 of AZD1222 vaccination. The receptors originated from an adult in good health. CDR3s include the opening cysteine and the closing phenylalanine or tryptophan. D genes are given only for firm matches. Part of the rows lack a size; the others show once, few, many or a class for expanded clones.

j_call: TRBJ1-1
v_call: TRBV4-1
d_call: -
clone_size: once
cdr3_aa: CASSHPPVSHRAAFF
cdr3_nt: TGCGCCAGCAGCCACCCCCCGGTCTCTCACAGGGCTGCTTTCTTT

j_call: TRBJ2-3
v_call: TRBV7-6
d_call: -
clone_size: -
cdr3_aa: CASSSTGNSVGTDTQYF
cdr3_nt: TGTGCCAGCAGCTCCACAGGGAACAGTGTCGGCACAGATACGCAGTATTTT

j_call: TRBJ2-7
v_call: TRBV18
d_call: -
clone_size: once
cdr3_aa: CASSPRSGLLEQYF
cdr3_nt: TGTGCCAGCTCACCACGGAGCGGTCTACTCGAGCAGTACTTC

j_call: TRBJ1-5
v_call: TRBV2
d_call: -
clone_size: -
cdr3_aa: CASSQVRWNQPQHF
cdr3_nt: TGTGCCAGCAGCCAGGTCAGGTGGAATCAGCCCCAGCATTTT

j_call: TRBJ2-7
v_call: TRBV4-3
d_call: TRBD2
clone_size: -
cdr3_aa: CASSQELAGNYEQYF
cdr3_nt: TGCGCCAGCAGCCAGGAACTAGCGGGGAACTACGAGCAGTACTTC

j_call: TRBJ2-7
v_call: TRBV27
d_call: -
clone_size: -
cdr3_aa: CASGISWMHEQYF
cdr3_nt: TGTGCCAGCGGGATTTCCTGGATGCACGAGCAGTACTTC

j_call: TRBJ1-2
v_call: TRBV19
d_call: -
clone_size: -
cdr3_aa: CASTSPPTGNYGYTF
cdr3_nt: TGTGCCAGTACCTCCCCCCCCACGGGGAACTATGGCTACACCTTC

j_call: TRBJ1-2
v_call: TRBV7-6
d_call: -
clone_size: -
cdr3_aa: CASSYVPKSPNYGYTF
cdr3_nt: TGTGCCAGCAGCTATGTTCCCAAATCGCCTAACTATGGCTACACCTTC

j_call: TRBJ1-2
v_call: TRBV18
d_call: -
clone_size: few
cdr3_aa: CASSLQDARGYTF
cdr3_nt: TGTGCCAGCTCACTGCAAGATGCCCGGGGCTACACCTTC

j_call: TRBJ2-1
v_call: TRBV13
d_call: TRBD2
clone_size: -
cdr3_aa: CASSYKPGLVYNEQFF
cdr3_nt: TGTGCCAGCAGCTATAAGCCGGGACTAGTTTACAATGAGCAGTTCTTC

j_call: TRBJ2-7
v_call: TRBV6-2/TRBV6-3
d_call: -
clone_size: -
cdr3_aa: CASSYDGVVDEQYF
cdr3_nt: TGTGCCAGCAGTTACGACGGGGTCGTGGACGAGCAGTACTTC

j_call: TRBJ1-1
v_call: TRBV18
d_call: -
clone_size: -
cdr3_aa: CASSPQRVGNTEAFF
cdr3_nt: TGTGCCAGCTCACCACAGCGGGTGGGGAACACTGAAGCTTTCTTT

j_call: TRBJ1-2
v_call: TRBV21-1
d_call: -
clone_size: -
cdr3_aa: CASSHRGSGDYGYTF
cdr3_nt: TGTGCCAGCAGCCACCGCGGATCAGGGGACTATGGCTACACCTTC

j_call: TRBJ2-1
v_call: TRBV25-1
d_call: TRBD1
clone_size: once
cdr3_aa: CASSNAGTGGYNEQFF
cdr3_nt: TGTGCCAGCAGTAACGCCGGGACAGGGGGCTACAATGAGCAGTTCTTC

j_call: TRBJ2-3
v_call: TRBV14
d_call: TRBD2
clone_size: -
cdr3_aa: CASSQDSLAGGRTDTQYF
cdr3_nt: TGTGCCAGCAGCCAAGACTCACTAGCGGGAGGGCGCACAGATACGCAGTATTTT

j_call: TRBJ2-3
v_call: TRBV3-1/TRBV3-2
d_call: TRBD2
clone_size: -
cdr3_aa: CASPRGDPSTDTQYF
cdr3_nt: TGTGCCAGCCCCCGGGGGGACCCTAGCACAGATACGCAGTATTTT

j_call: TRBJ2-7
v_call: TRBV24-1
d_call: TRBD1
clone_size: -
cdr3_aa: CATSGRGQGPYEQYF
cdr3_nt: TGTGCCACCAGTGGCCGGGGACAGGGGCCCTACGAGCAGTACTTC

j_call: TRBJ1-1
v_call: TRBV7-9
d_call: -
clone_size: -
cdr3_aa: CASSSEGGGRTEAFF
cdr3_nt: TGTGCCAGCAGCTCCGAGGGGGGAGGAAGGACTGAAGCTTTCTTT

j_call: TRBJ1-3
v_call: TRBV7-8
d_call: -
clone_size: once
cdr3_aa: CASSLGRGFGNTIYF
cdr3_nt: TGTGCCAGCAGCTTAGGGCGGGGTTTTGGAAACACCATATATTTT

j_call: TRBJ1-1
v_call: TRBV7-6
d_call: TRBD1
clone_size: few
cdr3_aa: CASSVSTGANTEAFF
cdr3_nt: TGTGCCAGCAGCGTATCCACAGGGGCCAACACTGAAGCTTTCTTT

j_call: TRBJ1-2
v_call: TRBV24-1
d_call: -
clone_size: -
cdr3_aa: CATSAAGYFYGYTF
cdr3_nt: TGTGCCACCAGTGCGGCAGGTTATTTCTATGGCTACACCTTC

j_call: TRBJ1-1
v_call: TRBV18
d_call: -
clone_size: -
cdr3_aa: CASSPWETARNTEAFF
cdr3_nt: TGTGCCAGCTCCCCATGGGAGACGGCGAGGAACACTGAAGCTTTCTTT